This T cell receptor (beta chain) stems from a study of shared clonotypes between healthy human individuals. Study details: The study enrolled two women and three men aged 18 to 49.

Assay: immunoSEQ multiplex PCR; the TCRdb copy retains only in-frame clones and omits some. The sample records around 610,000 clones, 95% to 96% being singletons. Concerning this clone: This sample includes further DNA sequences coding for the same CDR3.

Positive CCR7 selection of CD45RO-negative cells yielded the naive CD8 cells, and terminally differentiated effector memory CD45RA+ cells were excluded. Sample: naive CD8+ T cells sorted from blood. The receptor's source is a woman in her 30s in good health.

The DNA of the CDR3 is TGTGCCAGCAGCTTGGGAACAGGAACTTACGAGCAGTACTTC. This codes for CASSLGTGTYEQYF. The rearrangement joins TRBV5-6 to TRBJ2-7, with a tentative D call TRBD1 (5 bases). CDR1 and CDR2 from the germline V gene are SGHDT and YYEEEE. This CDR3 is 14 amino acids long. V gave up 0 bases and J gave up 4 bases, with 11 bases separating them. Looking up the rest from reference TRBV5-6 and TRBJ2-7 gives the full variable domain: DAGVTQSPTHLIKTRGQQVTLRCSPKSGHDTVSWYQQALGQGPQFIFQYYEEEERQRGNFPDRFSGHQFPNYSSELNVNALLLGDSALYLCASSLGTGTYEQYFGPGTRLTVT.